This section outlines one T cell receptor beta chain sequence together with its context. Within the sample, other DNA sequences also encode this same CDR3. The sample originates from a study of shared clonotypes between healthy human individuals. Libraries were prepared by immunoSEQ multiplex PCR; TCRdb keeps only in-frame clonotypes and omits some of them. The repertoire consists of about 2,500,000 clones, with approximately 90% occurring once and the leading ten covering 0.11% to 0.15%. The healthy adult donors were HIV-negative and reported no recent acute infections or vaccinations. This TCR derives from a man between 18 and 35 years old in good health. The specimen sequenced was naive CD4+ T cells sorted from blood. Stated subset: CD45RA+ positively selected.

Written as DNA, the CDR3 is TGCGCCAGCAGCTTGGAGGGGACAGACTACAATGAGCAGTTCTTC. It yields the protein CASSLEGTDYNEQFF. The chain is built from TRBV5-1 and TRBJ2-1, with TRBD1 matching 7 bases. This CDR3 contains 15 residues. Unmatched junction bases numbered 3, after V lost 0 bases and J lost 3 bases. The germline gives CDR1 SGHRS, CDR2 YFSETQ.